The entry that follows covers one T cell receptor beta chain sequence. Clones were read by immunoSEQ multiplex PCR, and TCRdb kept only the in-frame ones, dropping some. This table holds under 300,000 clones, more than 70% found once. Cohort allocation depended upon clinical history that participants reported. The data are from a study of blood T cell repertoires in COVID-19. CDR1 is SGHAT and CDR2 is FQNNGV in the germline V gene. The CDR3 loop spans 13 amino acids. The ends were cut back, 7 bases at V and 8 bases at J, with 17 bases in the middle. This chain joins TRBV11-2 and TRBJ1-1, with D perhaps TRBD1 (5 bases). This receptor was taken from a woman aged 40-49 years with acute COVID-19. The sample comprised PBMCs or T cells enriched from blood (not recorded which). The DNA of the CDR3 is TGTGCCAGCACCGCAAGGATCGGGGGGGAAGCTTTCTTT. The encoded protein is CASTARIGGEAFF.